The source of this T cell receptor (beta chain) is a study of patients and donors after allogeneic stem cell transplantation (dated by TCRdb to the early 2020s). CDR3 length: 13 amino acids, cysteine to phenylalanine. The CDR3 DNA has 39 bases and is translated from base 1. V gives up 1 base and J gives up 7 bases, and the segment between their germline ends measures 11 bases. Reading the germline V gene gives CDR1 SGHRS and CDR2 YFSETQ. The library was obtained by RT-PCR. Sequencer: NextSeq 550. TCRdb reprocessed the public reads (quality trimming at Q25 with fastp, clone calling with MiXCR) and kept in-frame beta chains. Rows are unified per CDR3 protein, each entry keeping the most common DNA and genes. In this sample the table shows approximately 170,000 distinct CDR3 sequences, approximately 24% of which occur a single time. Clones ranked in the top ten supply roughly a quarter of the sample. Points on this clonotype: The clone's antigen remains unknown. There are no base qualities to consult, and no much larger clone falls within one base.

The sequence was collected from a human donor who was either an allogeneic HSCT recipient or a stem cell or donor lymphocyte infusion donor (not recorded which). It is not recorded whose cells these are; they may come from a transplant donor. The material sequenced was blood, either unsorted or a sorted T cell fraction (not recorded which). The V and J segments used are TRBV5-1 and TRBJ1-1; the D gene assignment is ambiguous. The sequence in DNA is TGCGCCAGCAGCTTGCTAGGGCTGGATGAAGCTTTCTTT. This gives the protein CASSLLGLDEAFF.